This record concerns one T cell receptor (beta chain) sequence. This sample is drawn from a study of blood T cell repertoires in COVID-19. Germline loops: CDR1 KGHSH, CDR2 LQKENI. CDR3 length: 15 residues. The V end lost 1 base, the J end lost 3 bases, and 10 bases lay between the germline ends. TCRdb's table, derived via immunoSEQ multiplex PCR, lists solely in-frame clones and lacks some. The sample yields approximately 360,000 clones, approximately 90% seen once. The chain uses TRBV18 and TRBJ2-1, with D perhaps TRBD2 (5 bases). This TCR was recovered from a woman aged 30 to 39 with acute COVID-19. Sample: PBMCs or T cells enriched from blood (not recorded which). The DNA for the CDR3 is TGTGCCAGCTCACCACGGGAGAGTCTCTACAATGAGCAGTTCTTC. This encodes CASSPRESLYNEQFF. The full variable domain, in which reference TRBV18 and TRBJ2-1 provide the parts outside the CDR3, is NAGVMQNPRHLVRRRGQEARLRCSPMKGHSHVYWYRQLPEEGLKFMVYLQKENIIDESGMPKERFSAEFPKEGPSILRIQQVVRGDSAAYFCASSPRESLYNEQFFGPGTRLTVL.